This T cell receptor (beta chain) was captured by sequencing in a study of relationships among human T cell subsets. The study's findings and limits: Th1, Th2 and regulatory T cells shared many CDR3 sequences. Over 60% of CD8+ cytotoxic sequences were in clones over 100 reads; regulatory and Th2 had few.

About this clonotype: What it binds is unknown.

TCR alpha and beta CDR3s were amplified from mRNA by semiquantitative ARM-PCR. Exponential amplification used communal superprimers after tagged nested gene-specific primers in ARM-PCR. Exonuclease cleared nested primers, then first-round products were reamplified. One entry per CDR3 protein, called by TCRdb with MiXCR from the multiplex PCR reads. The data contain 8,500 to 10,000 distinct CDR3 sequences, roughly 54% of them singletons. From the CD45RA-negative fraction, anti-CD45RO beads picked out CD45RA-RO+ memory T cells. The germline CDR1 and CDR2 sequences are GTSNPN and SVGIG (reference sequence). Trimming removed 5 bases from V and 1 base from J, with 14 bases in between. This CDR3 has 14 amino acids.

This chain joins TRBV30 and TRBJ1-1; the D is unclear. The specimen sequenced was memory T cells sorted from blood. This receptor was obtained from a man aged 35 to 55 in good health. The CDR3 DNA reads as TGTGCCTGGTCAAGAGGCGTTACGAACACTGAAGCTTTCTTT. Translation: CAWSRGVTNTEAFF.